Detailed here is one T cell receptor (beta chain). The antigen is unknown. The CDR3 has 17 amino acids. Germline CDR1 reads MNHNS; CDR2 reads SASEGT. After removal of 0 bases from V and 3 bases from J, the junction contained 9 bases not matched to a gene. The data were obtained in a study of cytomegalovirus exposure and HLA in healthy donors. PCR involved 60 Vbeta and 13 Jbeta primers. Sequenced by immunoSEQ multiplex PCR; TCRdb stores in-frame clones only, minus some. The sample holds tens of thousands of clones, roughly 77% seen once. Study findings and constraints: When analyzed later, the rates of TCR association showed variation by HLA locus, with DRB1 the most and HLA-C the fewest. A few chains linked to CMV were shown in vitro to be specific for CMV antigens.

Healthy individuals who donated bone marrow served as the donors. Sequenced: PBMCs. The chain links TRBV6-1 to TRBJ2-7, with 9 bases identical to TRBD2. The TCR comes from a woman in her 40s in good health and CMV-seropositive. The CDR3 sequence is CASSEAPWTSADYEQYF. CDR3 DNA sequence: TGTGCCAGCAGTGAAGCGCCGTGGACTAGCGCTGACTACGAGCAGTACTTC.